This TCR beta chain was sequenced in a study of T cells after posttransplantation cyclophosphamide. Whole-study findings and limits: Skin or GI-infiltrating T cells shared few TRB sequences with blood. Recipient CMV seropositivity and CMV reactivation strongly tracked TRB clonality. Later post-transplant blood repertoires were often dominated by donor CD8+ memory clones.

Treatment was busulfan-fludarabine conditioning, a marrow graft, and cyclophosphamide on days +3 and +4. A note on this clone: The target antigen is unknown.

Assay: immunoSEQ multiplex PCR; the TCRdb copy retains only in-frame clones and omits some. The repertoire holds 9,000 to 10,000 clones, with around 80% as singletons. CDR1 and CDR2 (germline): MNHEY, SMNVEV (reference sequence). The CDR3 has 14 amino acids. Trimming shortened V by 5 bases and J by 3 bases, and 14 bases separated the two germline ends. The sequencing used PBMCs, collected approximately 2,000 days after a stem cell transplant with posttransplant cyclophosphamide. The receptor was derived from a female patient aged 35 to 55 who received an allogeneic stem cell transplant from a related donor, was CMV-positive, and had no GVHD. Some T cells may be transferred from the graft donor. The chain carries TRBV27 and TRBJ2-7, with D possibly being TRBD2 (6 bases). CDR3 residues: CASSNLTRIYEQYF. The DNA of the CDR3 is TGTGCCAGCAGTAACTTGACTAGAATCTACGAGCAGTACTTC.